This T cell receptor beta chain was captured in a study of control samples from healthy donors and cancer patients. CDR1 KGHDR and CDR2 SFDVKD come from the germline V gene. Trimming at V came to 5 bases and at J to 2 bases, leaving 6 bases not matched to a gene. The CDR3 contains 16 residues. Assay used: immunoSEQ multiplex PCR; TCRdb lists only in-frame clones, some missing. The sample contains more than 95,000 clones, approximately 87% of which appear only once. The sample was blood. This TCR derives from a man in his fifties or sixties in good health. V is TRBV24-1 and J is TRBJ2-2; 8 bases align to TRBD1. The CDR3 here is CATSGGDRLNTGELFF. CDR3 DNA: TGTGCCACCAGTGGGGGGGACAGGCTAAACACCGGGGAGCTGTTTTTT.